This T cell receptor beta chain was documented in a study of human T cells and chemical hapten exposure. Study information: Patients were mainly female, each with alopecia areata, totalis or universalis. Notes on the study in general: Alopecia in all donors means immunity may differ from healthy individuals.

Time point given: patch test 1, 2 weeks after DPC sensitization. Stated treatment: therapeutic diphenylcyclopropenone sensitization with weekly scalp DPC. The V and J ends lost 6 bases and 9 bases, in that order; junction bases with no gene match: 20. The CDR3 loop spans 18 amino acids. Ten or more counts support this clonotype. Antigen specificity is unknown. The authors' processing: TCR counts had a median of around 94,000 per sample and spanned about 20,000 to 700,000. TCRdb re-called the RACE reads with MiXCR, one entry per CDR3 protein. None of the V and J calls come from the authors' own analysis; TCRdb made them. The data show 74,000 or so distinct CDR3 sequences, 9% to 12% seen once.

The genes are TRBV12-3 or TRBV12-4 and TRBJ2-3, with TRBD2 matching 11 bases. The sequence came from a woman between 45 and 65 years old with alopecia areata. Some clones in this sample may be carry-over from other donors' samples. This specimen consisted of whole blood, obtained in connection with sensitization to the hapten diphenylcyclopropenone (DPC). CDR3 nucleotides: TGTGCCAGCAGCCCCGGACAGGGTAAAACTAGCGGGAGCCCCACGCAGTATTTT. Translating it yields CASSPGQGKTSGSPTQYF.